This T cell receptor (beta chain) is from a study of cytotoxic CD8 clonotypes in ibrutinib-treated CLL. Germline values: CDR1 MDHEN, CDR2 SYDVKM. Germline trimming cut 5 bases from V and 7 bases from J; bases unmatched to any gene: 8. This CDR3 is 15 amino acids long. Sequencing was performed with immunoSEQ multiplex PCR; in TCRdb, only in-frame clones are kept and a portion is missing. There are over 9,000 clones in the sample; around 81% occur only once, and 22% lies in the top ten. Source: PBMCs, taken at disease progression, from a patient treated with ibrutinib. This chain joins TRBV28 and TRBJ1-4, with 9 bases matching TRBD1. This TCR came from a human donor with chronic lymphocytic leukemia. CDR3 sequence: CASSLSGTGSEKLFF. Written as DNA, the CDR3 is TGTGCCAGCAGTCTATCCGGGACAGGGTCTGAAAAACTGTTTTTT. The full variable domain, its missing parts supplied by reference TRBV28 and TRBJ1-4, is DVKVTQSSRYLVKRTGEKVFLECVQDMDHENMFWYRQDPGLGLRLIYFSYDVKMKEKGDIPEGYSVSREKKERFSLILESASTNQTSMYLCASSLSGTGSEKLFFGSGTQLSVL.